The clone carrying this T cell receptor (beta chain) was recorded only once. Antigen specificity is unknown. This sample was included in a study of T cells in localized non-small cell lung cancer. Findings and caveats of the study: Greater blood T cell density accompanied longer overall survival. Across samples, adjacent lung featured a median around 55 of the top 100 tumor clones.

CDR3 size: 16 residues. Germline CDR1 SGHTA, CDR2 FQGNSA. V was clipped by 2 bases and J by 2 bases, with 13 bases between them. Repertoires were generated with immunoSEQ multiplex PCR, while TCRdb's copy carries only in-frame clones and drops some. The table has roughly 14,000 clones, roughly 84% seen once; the top ten hold 4.1%. Source: peripheral blood, taken before any cancer treatment. The rearrangement links TRBV7-2 to TRBJ1-5; D is unclear. The clonotype originates from a female donor of 60 years or more with stage I squamous cell lung carcinoma. CDR3 region: CASSLFTVRGNQPQHF. In DNA, the CDR3 is TGTGCCAGCAGCTTATTCACAGTAAGGGGCAATCAGCCCCAGCATTTT.